Listed below are T cell receptor beta chains from one sample, sequenced in a study of vaccination and CD4 T cells after COVID-19. TCRdb used MiXCR to reprocess the PCR reads, holding one entry per CDR3 protein. The top ten hold 25% to 35% of the sample, which has about 13,000 distinct CDR3 sequences, roughly 73% seen once. These receptors lack a known antigen. The sequenced sample consisted of CD4+ T cells from blood, cultured in vitro. The receptors were sampled from a human donor who had recovered from COVID-19. Both conserved end residues are part of each CDR3.

J gene: TRBJ2-5; V gene: TRBV24-1; CDR3 protein: CATSDARTPGETQYF
J gene: TRBJ2-4; V gene: TRBV20-1; CDR3 protein: CSATIAGNIQYF
J gene: TRBJ1-1; V gene: TRBV20-1; CDR3 protein: CSASDRRSLEAFF
J gene: TRBJ1-5; V gene: TRBV28; CDR3 protein: CASSTRKASNQPQHF
J gene: TRBJ2-2; V gene: TRBV27; CDR3 protein: CASSRDSYTGELFF
J gene: TRBJ1-1; V gene: TRBV7-2; CDR3 protein: CASSLVVANTEAFF
J gene: TRBJ2-4; V gene: TRBV27; CDR3 protein: CASSRVVGTPSFLAKNIQYF
J gene: TRBJ1-2; V gene: TRBV6-2/TRBV6-3; CDR3 protein: CASSFHGGGYTF
J gene: TRBJ1-5; V gene: TRBV6-1; CDR3 protein: CASKVRGLSNQPQHF
J gene: TRBJ2-1; V gene: TRBV20-1; CDR3 protein: CSARDDRSDRYNEQFF
J gene: TRBJ2-5; V gene: TRBV15; CDR3 protein: CATSRLGLLGRVSQETQYF
J gene: TRBJ1-5; V gene: TRBV24-1; CDR3 protein: CATSEGRGVDQPQHF
J gene: TRBJ2-7; V gene: TRBV15; CDR3 protein: CATSRGLDYEQYF
J gene: TRBJ1-2; V gene: TRBV20-1; CDR3 protein: CSARGSGGYTF
J gene: TRBJ2-2; V gene: TRBV6-1; CDR3 protein: CASSEGQAKDGELFF
J gene: TRBJ2-7; V gene: TRBV12-3/TRBV12-4; CDR3 protein: CASSLEALYEQYF
J gene: TRBJ2-7; V gene: TRBV28; CDR3 protein: CASSLWDTTYEQYF
J gene: TRBJ1-5; V gene: TRBV2; CDR3 protein: CASRRAFSNQPQHF
J gene: TRBJ1-2; V gene: TRBV6-2/TRBV6-3; CDR3 protein: CASSFPTTGAGYTF
J gene: TRBJ1-5; V gene: TRBV12-3/TRBV12-4; CDR3 protein: CASSFLQGGRSQPQHF
J gene: TRBJ1-1; V gene: TRBV30; CDR3 protein: CAWKVLGTEAFF
J gene: TRBJ1-1; V gene: TRBV7-2; CDR3 protein: CASSFGAGTGGRRTEAFF
J gene: TRBJ1-2; V gene: TRBV20-1; CDR3 protein: CSARQNNLYGYTF
J gene: TRBJ1-6; V gene: TRBV7-9; CDR3 protein: CASSLVLDREPNSPLHF
J gene: TRBJ2-4; V gene: TRBV7-9; CDR3 protein: CASSLVLAGSYKAKNIQYF
J gene: TRBJ1-5; V gene: TRBV9; CDR3 protein: CASSVSGGGNQPQHF
J gene: TRBJ1-2; V gene: TRBV15; CDR3 protein: CATIEGVRSNYGYTF
J gene: TRBJ2-7; V gene: TRBV28; CDR3 protein: CASSYFRGTSYEQYF
J gene: TRBJ1-1; V gene: TRBV7-2; CDR3 protein: CASSFLREGAEAFF
J gene: TRBJ1-5; V gene: TRBV27; CDR3 protein: CASRFTTGGGNQPQHF
J gene: TRBJ2-7; V gene: TRBV6-2/TRBV6-3; CDR3 protein: CASRTTSGRYEQYF
J gene: TRBJ2-4; V gene: TRBV20-1; CDR3 protein: CSANGRVIAKNIQYF
J gene: TRBJ2-7; V gene: TRBV6-2/TRBV6-3; CDR3 protein: CASSYWRGTGYFSDEQYF
J gene: TRBJ1-2; V gene: TRBV28; CDR3 protein: CASSVNYGYTF
J gene: TRBJ2-3; V gene: TRBV7-2; CDR3 protein: CASSLLAGGTDTQYF
J gene: TRBJ1-5; V gene: TRBV6-1; CDR3 protein: CASSERVPGQPFNQPQHF
J gene: TRBJ1-6; V gene: TRBV6-1; CDR3 protein: CASSGLSPLHF
J gene: TRBJ2-7; V gene: TRBV28; CDR3 protein: CASSLGGLLSYEQYF
J gene: TRBJ2-1; V gene: TRBV28; CDR3 protein: CASSETGTGGNEQFF
J gene: TRBJ1-1; V gene: TRBV21-1; CDR3 protein: CASSKRTGRGTIF
J gene: TRBJ2-1; V gene: TRBV24-1; CDR3 protein: CATSGEDNSFRQFF
J gene: TRBJ2-2; V gene: TRBV7-2; CDR3 protein: CASSLEGRNTGELFF
J gene: TRBJ1-2; V gene: TRBV20-1; CDR3 protein: CSVTGSSANYGYTF
J gene: TRBJ1-2; V gene: TRBV6-5; CDR3 protein: CASSYSKSEVTFYGYTF
J gene: TRBJ1-2; V gene: TRBV19; CDR3 protein: CASSPWGAGEGYGYTF
J gene: TRBJ2-1; V gene: TRBV7-2; CDR3 protein: CASSLFGTLGGNEQFF
J gene: TRBJ1-5; V gene: TRBV11-3; CDR3 protein: CASSFTGASNQPQHF
J gene: TRBJ1-5; V gene: TRBV6-2/TRBV6-3; CDR3 protein: CASSTDRVSNQPQHF
J gene: TRBJ1-2; V gene: TRBV6-1; CDR3 protein: CASTPGRNFLYGYTF
J gene: TRBJ2-7; V gene: TRBV7-2; CDR3 protein: CASSLRGGSLYEQYF
J gene: TRBJ1-2; V gene: TRBV28; CDR3 protein: CASRGHQGRNYGYTF
J gene: TRBJ2-7; V gene: TRBV29-1; CDR3 protein: CSALETTGGEQYF
J gene: TRBJ1-5; V gene: TRBV4-1; CDR3 protein: CASSQEGRNHQPQHF
J gene: TRBJ2-5; V gene: TRBV24-1; CDR3 protein: CATSVRGGDSRETQYF
J gene: TRBJ2-5; V gene: TRBV7-9; CDR3 protein: CASSPHRNQETQYF